The subject of this entry is one T cell receptor beta chain. This clonotype was observed at least ten times. It lacks a known antigen. No much larger clonotype is one base removed from it; base qualities were not supplied. PBMCs were isolated by Ficoll-Paque density gradient centrifugation. The data were taken from a study of T-cell memory formation after mild COVID-19 (dated by TCRdb to the early 2020s). With respect to the entire study: Most TCR sequence clusters were specific to one of the two donors. In a couple of donors, T-cell clones that expanded and contracted after mild COVID-19 were tracked by sequencing TCRalpha and TCRbeta repertoires over time. Two young, previously healthy adult volunteers, one female and one male, were included in the cohort. General findings and caveats noted by the study authors: Some responding clones were detected in pre-infection memory, which suggested that pre-existing cross-reactive memory T cells had joined the SARS-CoV-2 response. SARS-CoV-2 specificity was not confirmed for the second-wave clones peaking on day 37. The study included only two mild cases, and larger cohorts that include severe cases with pre-infection samples were judged to be necessary. Clones that contracted from day 15 to 85 showed balanced CD4/CD8 phenotypes, whereas a second wave of clones that expanded from day 15 to 37 leaned towards CD4+. Contracting CD4+ clones were found mainly in CM and EM memory subsets, while CD8+ clones were enriched in EMRA.

The sequencer listed for this sample is Illumina NovaSeq 6000. TCRalpha and TCRbeta cDNA libraries were constructed by 5'RACE with constant-segment primers, with sample barcodes and unique molecular identifiers being introduced. Trizol reagent was used to extract RNA from every sample. Libraries were amplified in two PCR steps, with a second sample barcode and Illumina TruSeq adapters added in the second step. Libraries were sequenced on an Illumina NovaSeq with 2 x 150 bp paired-end reads. The authors' pipeline ran thus. With migec v1.2.7, reads were demultiplexed and then collapsed into UMI-guided consensus sequences. With mixcr v2.1.11, UMI consensuses were aligned to TRA and TRB V and J templates and assembled into clonotypes. A clonotype was counted as expanded or contracted only when both edgeR and NoisET called the clonotype significant, with the noise models trained on biological replicates. For edgeR calls, the thresholds were a false discovery rate-adjusted p below 0.01 and a log2 fold-change of 1. As an exploratory analysis of dynamics, PCA with hierarchical clustering was applied to max-normalized trajectories of the 1000 most abundant clonotypes. Separately sequenced CD4+ and CD8+ repertoires were used to assign the CD4 or CD8 phenotype of responding clones. Clones were called with MiXCR by TCRdb after fastp trimmed the public reads at Q25, and only in-frame beta chains were retained. For every CDR3 protein sequence, its rows merge into one entry that carries the most common genes and DNA. TCRdb, not the original authors, processed these V and J calls. The sample includes over 500,000 distinct CDR3 sequences, with 17% observed a single time. Roughly 7.7% of the sample belongs to the ten largest clones.

The CDR3 contains 14 residues, cysteine and phenylalanine counted. Solely the CDR3 DNA is kept, with 42 bases framed from the first base. CDR1 and CDR2 are read off the germline V gene as SGDLS and YYNGEE. A distance of 16 bases separates the germline ends of V and J, which lose 4 bases and 6 bases respectively. Sequences were obtained from PBMCs or a T cell subset sorted from them (not recorded which). This chain is built from TRBV9 and TRBJ1-2; a tentative D match to TRBD1 spans 5 bases. This TCR was sampled from an adult woman who had mild COVID-19 (a few samples of this study predate the infection). The sample titles of this study are shuffled in the database, so cell type and time point are left out; the donor was told from shared clones. For the CDR3, the sequence is CASSLSRGTDGYTF. The DNA reads as follows: TGTGCCAGCAGCCTTTCTAGGGGTACTGATGGCTACACCTTC.